This TCR beta chain was obtained from a study of OX40 agonist ivuxolimab in advanced cancers. Study-wide points: The expanded peripheral T cells' antigen specificity was not determined.

This clone was seen just once. Its antigen is not identified. This CDR3 is 18 amino acids long. Unmatched junction bases numbered 9, after V lost 6 bases and J lost 0 bases. CDR1 is MNHEY, CDR2 SMNVEV, per germline (reference sequence). Autoimmune disease history or systemic immunosuppression meant exclusion. Sequencing was performed with immunoSEQ multiplex PCR; in TCRdb, only in-frame clones are kept and a portion is missing. The profile covers fewer than 90,000 clones, with around nine tenths appearing a single time and around 0.76% taken by the ten largest. The chain joins TRBV27 to TRBJ2-6, with 9 bases fitting TRBD1. This TCR derives from an adult with an advanced solid tumor such as melanoma, head and neck, liver or kidney cancer. Specimen: CD4+ or CD8+ T cells sorted from blood, collected in a trial of the OX40 agonist ivuxolimab. This CDR3 reads CASRGTGLFLSGANVLTF. The CDR3 DNA is TGTGCCAGCAGAGGGACAGGGTTGTTCCTCTCTGGGGCCAACGTCCTGACTTTC.